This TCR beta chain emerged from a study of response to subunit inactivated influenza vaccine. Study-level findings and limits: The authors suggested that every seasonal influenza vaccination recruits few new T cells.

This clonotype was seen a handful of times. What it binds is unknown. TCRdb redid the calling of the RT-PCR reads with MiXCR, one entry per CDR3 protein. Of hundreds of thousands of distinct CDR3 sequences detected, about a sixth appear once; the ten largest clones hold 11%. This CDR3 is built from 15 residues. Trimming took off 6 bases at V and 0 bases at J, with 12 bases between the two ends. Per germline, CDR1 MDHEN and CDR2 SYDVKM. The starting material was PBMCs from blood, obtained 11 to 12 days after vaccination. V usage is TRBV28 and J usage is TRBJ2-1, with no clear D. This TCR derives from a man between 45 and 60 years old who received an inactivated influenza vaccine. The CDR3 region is CASSIRANSYNEQFF. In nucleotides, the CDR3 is TGTGCCAGCAGCATAAGAGCTAACTCCTACAATGAGCAGTTCTTC. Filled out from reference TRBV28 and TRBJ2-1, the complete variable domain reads DVKVTQSSRYLVKRTGEKVFLECVQDMDHENMFWYRQDPGLGLRLIYFSYDVKMKEKGDIPEGYSVSREKKERFSLILESASTNQTSMYLCASSIRANSYNEQFFGPGTRLTVL.